The 14 T cell receptor beta chains listed next were all sequenced from one sample in a study of cytomegalovirus exposure and HLA in healthy donors. Amplification used 60 Vbeta primers and 13 Jbeta primers. Clones were read by immunoSEQ multiplex PCR, and TCRdb kept only the in-frame ones, dropping some. In the table there are 250,000 to 350,000 clones, under 80% of which are singletons. Material: PBMCs. The receptors come from a female donor in good health and CMV-seronegative.

The chain employs TRBV28 and TRBJ2-1; 10 nucleotides align to TRBD2. The CDR3 is made up of 17 amino acids. Trimming took 5 bases from V and 5 from J; bases not matched to a gene: 12. The germline CDR1 and CDR2 sequences are MDHEN and SYDVKM. The CDR3 DNA follows: TGTGCCAGCAGTGCGATGATGGGACTAGCGAAACACAATGAGCAGTTCTTC. Translation gives CASSAMMGLAKHNEQFF.

The chain is built from TRBV9 and TRBJ2-3; D remains unclear. Germline assignment: CDR1 SGDLS and CDR2 YYNGEE. This CDR3 has 14 residues. V was trimmed by 0 bases and J by 4 bases, leaving 9 bases between them. This CDR3 is CASSVGLAADTQYF. In DNA form, the CDR3 reads TGTGCCAGCAGCGTAGGCTTAGCTGCAGATACGCAGTATTTT.

The chain uses TRBV2 and TRBJ1-5; tentatively, D is TRBD1 (5 bases). Germline values: CDR1 SNHLY, CDR2 FYNNEI. The V end lost 1 base, the J end lost 5 bases, and 12 bases lay between the germline ends. The CDR3 length is 15 residues. The CDR3 nucleotides read TGTGCCAGCAGTGAAGTGGGCAAGGGGCATCAGCCCCAGCATTTT. This translates into CASSEVGKGHQPQHF.

This clone showed up just a few times. The rearrangement uses TRBV6-1 and TRBJ1-3; D remains ambiguous. Germline V gene lookup returns CDR1 MNHNS and CDR2 SASEGT. The CDR3 has 14 amino acids. Trimming removed 7 bases at V and 0 bases at J, with 10 bases between. CDR3 protein: CASNGVYSGNTIYF. The CDR3 bases are TGTGCCAGCAACGGGGTTTACTCTGGAAACACCATATATTTT.

The chain recombines TRBV10-1 with TRBJ1-1; the D gene is possibly TRBD1 (5 bases). Germline CDR1 is WNHNN and CDR2 is SYGVQD (reference sequence). V was clipped by 0 bases and J by 10 bases, with 12 bases between them. This CDR3 has 13 amino acids. CDR3 sequence: CASSESTAGGAFF. The CDR3 region has the DNA TGCGCCAGCAGTGAGTCCACAGCGGGGGGAGCTTTCTTT.

The chain carries TRBV19 and TRBJ1-1, with TRBD1 as a possible D gene (6 bases). The V end lost 4 bases, the J end lost 8 bases, and 14 bases lay between the germline ends. The CDR3 covers 13 residues. Germline CDR1 is LNHDA and CDR2 is SQIVND (reference sequence). This chain's CDR3 is CASSTGEGFEAFF. CDR3 nucleotide sequence: TGTGCCAGTAGTACAGGGGAAGGGTTCGAAGCTTTCTTT.

This clone was seen more than once but under ten times. Other DNA sequences in the same sample also yield this CDR3. CDR3 DNA sequence: TGTGCCAGCAGCGGTACTAGCGGGAGCACAGATACGCAGTATTTT. This codes for CASSGTSGSTDTQYF. The V gene is TRBV9, the J gene TRBJ2-3, with 9 positions matching TRBD2. V lost 3 bases, J lost 0 bases, and 2 bases stayed unmatched. Germline CDR1 is SGDLS and CDR2 is YYNGEE. This CDR3 spans 15 amino acids.

The V call is TRBV28, the J call TRBJ2-7; 7 bases match TRBD1. The junction had 14 bases not matched to a gene; V was cut back by 7 bases and J by 2 bases. CDR3 length: 16 amino acids. The V gene's germline CDR1 is MDHEN and CDR2 SYDVKM. The CDR3: CASNPSPGTAPYEQYF. The CDR3 nucleotides read TGTGCCAGCAATCCATCACCTGGGACAGCTCCCTACGAGCAGTACTTC. The full variable domain, completed using reference TRBV28 and TRBJ2-7, is DVKVTQSSRYLVKRTGEKVFLECVQDMDHENMFWYRQDPGLGLRLIYFSYDVKMKEKGDIPEGYSVSREKKERFSLILESASTNQTSMYLCASNPSPGTAPYEQYFGPGTRLTVT.

The chain uses TRBV29-1 and TRBJ2-1; 7 bases line up with TRBD2. V shed 8 bases, J shed 7 bases, and the junction held 17 bases outside the gene matches. Per germline, CDR1 SQVTM and CDR2 ANQGSEA. There are 15 residues in the CDR3. The CDR3: CSSTPGGGTGNEQFF. The CDR3 DNA sequence: TGCAGCTCAACCCCGGGGGGTGGGACGGGAAATGAGCAGTTCTTC.

The V call is TRBV19, the J call TRBJ1-2; D possibly corresponds to TRBD1 (5 bases). From germline, CDR1 is LNHDA and CDR2 SQIVND (reference sequence). The CDR3 has 14 amino acids. V lost 2 bases, J lost 6 bases, and 13 bases lay in between. This chain's CDR3 is CASSIQAGSHGYTF. CDR3 DNA sequence: TGTGCCAGTAGTATACAGGCAGGGTCGCATGGCTACACCTTC.

This clone was seen only a few times. This chain links TRBV4-1 with TRBJ1-1; 8 bases agree with TRBD1. Germline V gene sequence: CDR1 MGHRA, CDR2 YSYEKL. After removal of 3 bases from V and 7 bases from J, the junction contained 4 bases not matched to a gene. CDR3 size: 13 residues. DNA for the CDR3: TGCGCCAGCAGCCACACGGGACAGGATGAAGCTTTCTTT. It translates to CASSHTGQDEAFF.

V usage is TRBV13 and J usage is TRBJ2-3; the match to TRBD1 covers 7 bases. V lost 8 bases to trimming and J lost 1 base; unmatched junction nucleotides: 6. Germline CDR1 is PRHDT and CDR2 is FYEKMQ (reference sequence). The CDR3 extends over 14 amino acids. CDR3 DNA: TGTGCCAGCCAGGGGGAGCCCGGCACAGATACGCAGTATTTT. Translating gives CASQGEPGTDTQYF.

The chain joins TRBV7-9 to TRBJ1-1, with a weak D call TRBD1 (5 bases). This CDR3 has 14 amino acids. V was pared by 4 bases and J by 2 bases, with 11 bases between. Looked up from germline, CDR1 is SEHNR and CDR2 is FQNEAQ (reference sequence). The CDR3 spells CASSSGGDNTEAFF. In DNA form, the CDR3 reads TGTGCCAGCAGCTCCGGGGGGGATAACACTGAAGCTTTCTTT. Using reference TRBV7-9 and TRBJ1-1 for the parts outside the CDR3, the full variable domain is DTGVSQNPRHKITKRGQNVTFRCDPISEHNRLYWYRQTLGQGPEFLTYFQNEAQLEKSRLLSDRFSAERPKGSFSTLEIQRTEQGDSAMYLCASSSGGDNTEAFFGQGTRLTVV.

This clone was counted between two and nine times. The genes are TRBV5-1 and TRBJ2-1; D uncertain. Deletions cut 2 bases from V and 8 bases from J, with 8 bases between. Germline CDR1 reads SGHRS; CDR2 reads YFSETQ. CDR3 length: 12 amino acids. CDR3 in DNA: TGCGCCAGCAGCTTAACCGACTATGAGCAGTTCTTC. Its translation: CASSLTDYEQFF.